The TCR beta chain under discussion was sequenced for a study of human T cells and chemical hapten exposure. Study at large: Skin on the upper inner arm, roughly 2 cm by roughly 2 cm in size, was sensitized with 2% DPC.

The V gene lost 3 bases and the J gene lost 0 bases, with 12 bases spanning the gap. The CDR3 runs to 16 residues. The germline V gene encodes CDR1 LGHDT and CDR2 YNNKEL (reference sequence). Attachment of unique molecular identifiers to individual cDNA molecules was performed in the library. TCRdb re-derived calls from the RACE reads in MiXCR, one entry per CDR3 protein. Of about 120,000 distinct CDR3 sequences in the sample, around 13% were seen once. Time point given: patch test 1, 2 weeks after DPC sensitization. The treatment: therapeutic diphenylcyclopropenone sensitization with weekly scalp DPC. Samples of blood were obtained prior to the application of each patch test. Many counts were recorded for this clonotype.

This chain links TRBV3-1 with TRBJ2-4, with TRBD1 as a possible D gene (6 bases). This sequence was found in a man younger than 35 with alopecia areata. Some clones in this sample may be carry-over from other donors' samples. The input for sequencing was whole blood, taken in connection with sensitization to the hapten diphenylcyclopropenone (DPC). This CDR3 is CASSHDLRGAKNIQYF. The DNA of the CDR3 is TGTGCCAGCAGCCATGATCTCAGGGGAGCCAAAAACATTCAGTACTTC.